The clone carrying this TCR beta chain was detected many times. Its specificity is not known. TCRdb ran MiXCR on the reads and lists one entry per CDR3 protein. The sample lists about 300,000 distinct CDR3 sequences; 8% to 10% were seen once. The CDR3 loop spans 16 amino acids. Germline-derived CDR1 and CDR2 are LGHNA and YSLEER. V shed 0 bases and J 6 bases; nucleotides not matched to a gene: 9. The data derive from a study of T cell repertoires in cytomegalovirus infection. Study-level findings and limits: Totalled public TCR beta family frequency picked out people who carried CMV plus the relevant HLA.

The specimen was PBMCs. This sequence was found in a human donor in good health (CMV status not recorded). Some clones in this sample may be carry-over from other donors' samples. The gene calls are TRBV4-3 and TRBJ2-3; 7 nucleotides agree with TRBD2. The CDR3 sequence: CASSQDHSGIFDTQYF. The CDR3 region has the DNA TGCGCCAGCAGCCAAGATCACAGCGGGATCTTCGATACGCAGTATTTT.